This TCR beta chain stems from a study of control samples from healthy donors and cancer patients. Libraries were prepared by immunoSEQ multiplex PCR; TCRdb keeps only in-frame clonotypes and omits some of them. This sample yields about 140,000 clones, of which 75% to 95% are seen a single time; about 3% belongs to the top ten. This TCR was recovered from a man aged 25-40 years in good health. Specimen: blood.

CDR3 in amino acids: CASPRQAPNTEAFF. The CDR3 region has the DNA TGTGCCAGCCCCCGACAGGCCCCAAACACTGAAGCTTTCTTT. The chain is built from TRBV21-1 and TRBJ1-1; the D call in the table, TRBD1, was not verified against the DNA. TRBV21-1 is marked as a pseudogene. CDR3 size: 14 residues.